One T cell receptor beta chain is described in this entry. The data belong to a study of T cell repertoires in cytomegalovirus infection. MiXCR was run by TCRdb on the reads, yielding one entry per CDR3 protein. The table shows roughly 760,000 distinct CDR3 sequences, with roughly a third occurring only once. Germline values: CDR1 SGHVS, CDR2 FNYEAQ. V lost 1 base, J lost 5 bases, and 15 bases lay in between. The CDR3 extends over 15 amino acids. The specimen sequenced was PBMCs. The V call is TRBV7-6, the J call TRBJ2-7, with D unclear. This clonotype was obtained from a human donor in good health (CMV status not recorded). Some clones in this sample may be carry-over from other donors' samples. CDR3 DNA: TGTGCCAGCAGCTTAGGGGGTGCAGGAATCAACGAGCAGTACTTC. Translation gives CASSLGGAGINEQYF. The whole variable domain, remainder taken from reference TRBV7-6 and TRBJ2-7, is GAGVSQSPRYKVTKRGQDVALRCDPISGHVSLYWYRQALGQGPEFLTYFNYEAQQDKSGLPNDRFSAERPEGSISTLTIQRTEQRDSAMYRCASSLGGAGINEQYFGPGTRLTVT.